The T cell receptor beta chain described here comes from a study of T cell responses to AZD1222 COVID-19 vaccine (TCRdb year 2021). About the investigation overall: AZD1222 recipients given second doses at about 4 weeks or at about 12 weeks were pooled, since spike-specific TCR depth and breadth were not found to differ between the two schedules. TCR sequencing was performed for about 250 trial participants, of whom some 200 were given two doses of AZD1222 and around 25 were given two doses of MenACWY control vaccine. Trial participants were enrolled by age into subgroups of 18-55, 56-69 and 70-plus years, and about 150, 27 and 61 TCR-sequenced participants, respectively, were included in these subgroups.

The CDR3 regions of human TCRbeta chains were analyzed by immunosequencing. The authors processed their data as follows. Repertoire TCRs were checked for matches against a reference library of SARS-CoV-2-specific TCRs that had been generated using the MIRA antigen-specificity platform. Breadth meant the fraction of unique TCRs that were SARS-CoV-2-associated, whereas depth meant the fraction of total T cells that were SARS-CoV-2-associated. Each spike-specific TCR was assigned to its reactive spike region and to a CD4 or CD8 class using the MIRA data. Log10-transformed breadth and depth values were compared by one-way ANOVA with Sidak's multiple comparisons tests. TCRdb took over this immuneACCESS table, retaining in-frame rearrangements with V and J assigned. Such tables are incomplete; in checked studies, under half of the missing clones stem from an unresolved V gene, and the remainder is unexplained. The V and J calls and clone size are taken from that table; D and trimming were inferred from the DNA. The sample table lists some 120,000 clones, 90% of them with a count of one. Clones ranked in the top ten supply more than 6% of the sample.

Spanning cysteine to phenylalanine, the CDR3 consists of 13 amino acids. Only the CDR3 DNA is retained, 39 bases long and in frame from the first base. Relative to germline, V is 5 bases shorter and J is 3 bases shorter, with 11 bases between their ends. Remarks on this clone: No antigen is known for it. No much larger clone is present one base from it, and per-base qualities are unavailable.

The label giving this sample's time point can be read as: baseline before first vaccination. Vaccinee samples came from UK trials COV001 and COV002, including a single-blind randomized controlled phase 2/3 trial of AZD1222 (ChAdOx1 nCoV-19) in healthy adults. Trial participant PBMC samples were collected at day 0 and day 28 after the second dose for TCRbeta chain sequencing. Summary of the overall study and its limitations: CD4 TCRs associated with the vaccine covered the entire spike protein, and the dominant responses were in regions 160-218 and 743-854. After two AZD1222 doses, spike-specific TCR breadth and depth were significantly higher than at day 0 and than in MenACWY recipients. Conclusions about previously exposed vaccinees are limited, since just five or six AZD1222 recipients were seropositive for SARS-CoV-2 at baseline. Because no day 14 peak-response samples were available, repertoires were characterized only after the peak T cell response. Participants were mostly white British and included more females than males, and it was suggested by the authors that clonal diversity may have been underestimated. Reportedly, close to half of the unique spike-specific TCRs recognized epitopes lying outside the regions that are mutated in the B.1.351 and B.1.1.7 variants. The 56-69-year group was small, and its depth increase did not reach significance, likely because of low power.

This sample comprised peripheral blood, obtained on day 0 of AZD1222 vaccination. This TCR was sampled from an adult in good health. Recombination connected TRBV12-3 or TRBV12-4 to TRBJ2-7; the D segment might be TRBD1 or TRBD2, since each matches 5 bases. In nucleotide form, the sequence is TGTGCCAGCAGTAACGGGACGGTCTACGAGCAGTACTTC. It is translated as CASSNGTVYEQYF.